This TCR beta chain came from a study of human CD8 memory T cell subsets. Whole-study results and caveats: The study found similarly high diversity in stem-like memory and precursor exhausted T cells, unlike effector memory cells. The chains that were sequenced in this study were only T cell receptor beta chains.

Researchers made TCR beta libraries via UMI-labeled 5' RACE. TCRdb re-called the 5' RACE reads; one entry per CDR3 protein, DNA not given. This sample's table reports about 12,000 distinct CDR3 sequences. Turning to this clonotype: Its specificity is unknown.

CDR1 SGDLS and CDR2 YYNGEE come from the germline V gene. The CDR3 covers 14 residues. The V and J genes are TRBV9 and TRBJ2-7; absent DNA, TCRdb's TRBD1 call cannot be checked. This TCR came from a human donor in good health. Sequencing was done on a sample of CD8+ T cells from PBMCs. CDR3 loop: CASSVRDRANEQYF.